The next 4 T cell receptor beta chains were all read from a single sample in a study of cytomegalovirus exposure and HLA in healthy donors. Primers included in the PCR were 60 Vbeta and 13 Jbeta primers. Profiled with immunoSEQ multiplex PCR; TCRdb holds only in-frame clones, not every one. The sample includes more than 95,000 clones, about four fifths seen only once; the top ten take around 1.7%. The sample taken for sequencing was PBMCs. These receptors originate from a woman aged 18-29 years in good health and CMV-seronegative.

This clone was seen more than once but under ten times. The chain has TRBV27 and TRBJ2-6, with TRBD1 identical over 7 bases. Germline V CDR1 and CDR2: MNHEY, SMNVEV (reference sequence). The CDR3 is 16 amino acids. V lost 7 bases to trimming and J lost 0 bases; unmatched junction nucleotides: 6. Written as DNA, the CDR3 is TGTGCCAGCAAAAAACAGGGGTTCTCTGGGGCCAACGTCCTGACTTTC. Translating gives CASKKQGFSGANVLTF.

This sequence joins TRBV28 and TRBJ1-1; TRBD1 agrees at 7 bases. The CDR3 covers 14 residues. V shed 9 bases and J 2 bases; nucleotides not matched to a gene: 9. Germline CDR1 MDHEN, CDR2 SYDVKM. CDR3 nucleotides: TGTGCCAGTAGACCAGGGGGGCCCAACACTGAAGCTTTCTTT. Its translation is CASRPGGPNTEAFF.

V gene TRBV7-6 combines with J gene TRBJ2-3; tentative D call: TRBD2 (6 bases). The CDR3 covers 15 residues. CDR1 is SGHVS and CDR2 is FNYEAQ in the germline V gene. With 3 bases removed from V and 1 base from J, the gap between germline ends came to 11 bases. This CDR3 reads CASSFGTARTDTQYF. The DNA of the CDR3 is TGTGCCAGCAGCTTCGGGACTGCCCGCACAGATACGCAGTATTTT. The full variable domain, rest sourced from reference TRBV7-6 and TRBJ2-3, is GAGVSQSPRYKVTKRGQDVALRCDPISGHVSLYWYRQALGQGPEFLTYFNYEAQQDKSGLPNDRFSAERPEGSISTLTIQRTEQRDSAMYRCASSFGTARTDTQYFGPGTRLTVL.

The rearrangement uses TRBV25-1 and TRBJ1-2, with D uncertain. V was shortened by 3 bases and J by 1 base, with 9 bases between the two germline ends. Germline V gives CDR1 MGHDK, CDR2 SYGVNS. This CDR3 comprises 14 residues. CDR3 sequence reads: CASSDIGNNYGYTF. CDR3 coding DNA: TGTGCCAGCAGTGATATCGGGAATAACTATGGCTACACCTTC.